Listed below are T cell receptor beta chains from one sample, sequenced in a study of T cells in Graves' hyperthyroidism and ophthalmopathy. TCRdb re-analysed the multiplex PCR reads in MiXCR, keeping a single row per CDR3 protein. The sample shows almost 350,000 distinct CDR3 sequences, around a sixth of them seen only once. Specimen: blood. The receptors originated from a woman between 40 and 55 years old with Graves' ophthalmopathy. CDR3s include the opening cysteine and the closing phenylalanine or tryptophan. The order of the fields is V gene, clone size, D gene, J gene, CDR3 DNA, CDR3 protein. A D gene is named only where the DNA matches it firmly. Rows give clone size only sometimes, using once, few, many, or a class for an expanded clone.

TRBV6-1,-,TRBD1,TRBJ1-2,TGTGCCAGCATCGGGGACAGCTATGGCTACATCTTC,CASIGDSYGYIF
TRBV6-1,many,-,TRBJ2-7,TGTGCCAGCAGTGAAAGGGGTAAAGAACTCTACGAGCAGTACTTC,CASSERGKELYEQYF
TRBV10-3,many,TRBD2,TRBJ2-2,TGTGCCATCAGTGATAGCGGGAGCGGGGAGCTGTTTTTT,CAISDSGSGELFF
TRBV6-1,many,TRBD2,TRBJ2-2,TGTGCCAGCAGTACCGGTGGGGGGGATCGGCCCGGGGAGCTGTTTTTT,CASSTGGGDRPGELFF
TRBV28,many,TRBD2,TRBJ2-5,TGTGCCAGCGATACCAGACTTATGGGGCGGGAGGGCCAGGAGACCCAGTACTTC,CASDTRLMGREGQETQYF
TRBV6-5,many,-,TRBJ2-7,TGTGCCAGCAGCCGATTCTTTCGCAGCGGAAGCTCCTACGAGCAGTACTTC,CASSRFFRSGSSYEQYF
TRBV29-1,many,TRBD1,TRBJ1-1,TGCAGCGTTTCTCGGGACAGGGTAACTGAAGCTTTCTTT,CSVSRDRVTEAFF
TRBV20-1,many,-,TRBJ2-7,TGCAGTGCTAGAGCACTATCTAGCGCCTCCTACGAGCAGTACTTC,CSARALSSASYEQYF
TRBV20-1,few,TRBD1,TRBJ2-7,TGCAGTGCTAGATCACCGGGACAGGGGGACCTCGAGCAGTACTTC,CSARSPGQGDLEQYF
TRBV24-1,-,TRBD1,TRBJ1-2,TGTGCCACCAGTGACCGGACAGGGCACTATGGCTACACCTTC,CATSDRTGHYGYTF
TRBV12-5,many,-,TRBJ1-2,TGTGCTAGTGGTTTTGGTAATACGGGGGGCTACACCTTC,CASGFGNTGGYTF
TRBV19,-,-,TRBJ2-5,TGTGCCAGTAGCAGGAGTTCAGGTGGGACCCAGTACTTC,CASSRSSGGTQYF
TRBV30,many,-,TRBJ1-5,TGTGCCTGGAGTGTACGGGGCGATTCAGATCAGCCCCAGCATTTT,CAWSVRGDSDQPQHF
TRBV5-1,-,TRBD1,TRBJ1-1,TGCGCCAGCAGCCAGGGACAGACGAACACTGAAGCTTTCTTT,CASSQGQTNTEAFF
TRBV6-1,many,-,TRBJ1-2,TGTGCCAGCAGTGAAGATCGGACATATTCTAACTATGGCTACACCTTC,CASSEDRTYSNYGYTF
TRBV27,-,-,TRBJ1-2,TGTGCCAGCGGAAGAATTTACCGGGCTCCAGAGGACTATGGCTACACCTTC,CASGRIYRAPEDYGYTF
TRBV9,-,TRBD1,TRBJ1-1,TGTGCCAGCAGCGAGACAGGGCTAGAAGCTTTCTTT,CASSETGLEAFF
TRBV7-9,many,-,TRBJ1-5,TGTGCCAGCAGCATCAGCAATCAGCCCCAGCATTTT,CASSISNQPQHF
TRBV7-3,many,-,TRBJ2-2,TGTGCCAGCAGCCCGTATTTCACCGGGGAGCTGTTTTTT,CASSPYFTGELFF
TRBV20-1,-,-,TRBJ2-7,TGCAGTGCTATCCCGACAGCCCGGTCCTACGAGCAGTACTTC,CSAIPTARSYEQYF
TRBV2,many,-,TRBJ1-1,TGTGCCAGCAATCTAAGGCAGGACACTGAAGCTTTCTTT,CASNLRQDTEAFF
TRBV6-1,many,-,TRBJ1-3,TGTGCCAGCAGTGAGACTCAGGGAGGAAACACCATATATTTT,CASSETQGGNTIYF
TRBV6-1,many,-,TRBJ2-6,TGTGCCAGCAGTGAAAAAGGGGATGGGGCCAACGTCCTGACTTTC,CASSEKGDGANVLTF
TRBV28,-,-,TRBJ1-2,TGTGCCAGCAGTCCCGTAGACCCCTATGGCTACACCTTC,CASSPVDPYGYTF
TRBV4-3,few,-,TRBJ1-2,TGCGCCAGCAGCCAAGACACGGACGGAGCTTATGGCTACACCTTC,CASSQDTDGAYGYTF